Listed below are T cell receptor beta chains from one sample, sequenced in a study of siplizumab effects on memory and regulatory T cells. The data were produced by immunoSEQ multiplex PCR, yet TCRdb's version contains in-frame clones alone and is incomplete. The repertoire holds about 110,000 clones, with just over 90% as singletons. The sequenced sample was Tregs sorted from blood. The receptors shown here come from a human donor in good health. CDR3s include the opening cysteine and the closing phenylalanine or tryptophan. A D gene is named only where the DNA matches it firmly. Size is stated for part of the rows, as once, few or many counts, or as a class when the clone is expanded.

abundance	v_gene	d_gene	j_gene	CDR3aa	CDR3nt
-	TRBV11-3	-	TRBJ2-2	CASSRGGGTGELFF	TGTGCCAGCAGCCGGGGTGGGGGTACCGGGGAGCTGTTTTTT
-	TRBV9	TRBD2	TRBJ2-2	CASSPRLAGPGELFF	TGTGCCAGCAGCCCCAGACTAGCGGGGCCCGGGGAGCTGTTTTTT
once	TRBV25-1	TRBD1	TRBJ2-3	CASSSTDREVYTQYF	TGTGCCAGCAGTAGCACAGACAGGGAAGTCTATACGCAGTATTTT
-	TRBV21-1	-	TRBJ2-5	CASSKAPTYQYF	TGTGCCAGCAGCAAAGCGCCTACGTACCAGTACTTC
-	TRBV11-1	-	TRBJ1-1	CASSLLPTTNTEAFF	TGTGCCAGCAGCTTATTACCTACAACGAACACTGAAGCTTTCTTT
-	TRBV5-8	-	TRBJ1-1	CASRSRGIWGEGDTEAFF	TGTGCCAGCAGGTCCCGGGGTATATGGGGCGAAGGGGACACTGAAGCTTTCTTT
-	TRBV5-6	-	TRBJ2-1	CASSTNTARIYNEQFF	TGTGCCAGCAGCACCAACACAGCCCGGATATACAATGAGCAGTTCTTC
-	TRBV6-5	TRBD2	TRBJ2-7	CASSRASGSTYEQYF	TGTGCCAGCAGTAGGGCTAGCGGGAGTACCTACGAGCAGTACTTC
-	TRBV7-2	-	TRBJ2-7	CASSHRTDEQYF	TGTGCCAGCAGCCATCGGACGGACGAGCAGTACTTC
-	TRBV18	-	TRBJ1-4	CASSSPLENEKLFF	TGTGCCAGCTCATCGCCACTTGAGAATGAAAAACTGTTTTTT
-	TRBV4-2	TRBD2	TRBJ2-7	CASSQDAGVYEQYF	TGTGCCAGCAGCCAAGATGCGGGGGTCTACGAGCAGTACTTC
-	TRBV18	-	TRBJ2-5	CASSPAESLIETQYF	TGTGCCAGCTCACCAGCGGAATCATTGATCGAGACCCAGTACTTC
-	TRBV5-6	-	TRBJ1-3	CASSFGGIAGNTIYF	TGTGCCAGCAGCTTCGGGGGGATTGCTGGAAACACCATATATTTT
-	TRBV2	-	TRBJ2-5	CASTSQGKETQYF	TGTGCCAGCACCTCTCAGGGGAAAGAGACCCAGTACTTC
-	TRBV11-3	-	TRBJ2-2	CASSLDGMGELFF	TGTGCCAGCAGCTTAGATGGCATGGGGGAGCTGTTTTTT
-	TRBV28	-	TRBJ1-6	CASSLPGQNNSPLHF	TGTGCCAGCAGTTTGCCTGGACAGAATAATTCACCCCTCCACTTT
-	TRBV2	-	TRBJ2-2	CASSELLGELFF	TGTGCCAGCAGTGAACTGCTGGGGGAGCTGTTTTTT
-	TRBV6-1	-	TRBJ1-1	CASSECWSGFSPDSRCTEAFF	TGTGCCAGCAGTGAATGTTGGAGTGGTTTTTCCCCAGATAGCCGCTGCACTGAAGCTTTCTTT
-	TRBV5-6	-	TRBJ1-2	CASSSTLNLPRAASGYTF	TGTGCCAGCAGCTCGACCCTTAACCTTCCTCGTGCGGCGAGTGGCTACACCTTC
-	TRBV19	-	TRBJ1-3	CASRGLMSGNTIYF	TGTGCCAGTAGAGGACTGATGTCTGGAAACACCATATATTTT
-	TRBV27	TRBD2	TRBJ2-5	CASSHRGAQYF	TGTGCCAGCAGTCACCGGGGGGCCCAGTACTTC
-	TRBV18	TRBD2	TRBJ2-7	CASSPVVAGGLEYEQYF	TGTGCCAGCTCACCAGTTGTTGCGGGAGGTTTAGAGTACGAGCAGTACTTC
-	TRBV7-9	-	TRBJ1-2	CASSPGWQNYGYTF	TGTGCCAGCAGCCCAGGCTGGCAGAACTATGGCTACACCTTC
-	TRBV18	-	TRBJ1-4	CASSPVGSSEKLFF	TGTGCCAGCTCACCAGTAGGGTCTAGTGAAAAACTGTTTTTT
-	TRBV7-2	-	TRBJ1-1	CASSFRWGNTEAFF	TGTGCCAGCAGCTTCCGGTGGGGCAACACTGAAGCTTTCTTT
-	TRBV7-2	TRBD1	TRBJ1-5	CASRLGTGSNQPQHF	TGTGCCAGCAGGCTAGGGACAGGGAGCAATCAGCCCCAGCATTTT
-	TRBV2	-	TRBJ1-1	CASVQDGPYEAFF	TGTGCCAGCGTTCAGGACGGACCCTACGAAGCTTTCTTT
-	TRBV11-3	-	TRBJ2-3	CASSPGPITDTQYF	TGTGCCAGCAGTCCGGGACCGATCACAGATACGCAGTATTTT
-	TRBV6-1	-	TRBJ1-4	CATRRGSVDEKLFF	TGTGCCACCAGAAGGGGTTCGGTGGATGAAAAACTGTTTTTT
-	TRBV7-9	-	TRBJ2-3	CASDPGDTDTQYF	TGTGCCAGCGACCCGGGGGACACAGATACGCAGTATTTT
many	TRBV6-1	-	TRBJ1-3	CASSDGSISGNTIYF	TGTGCCAGCAGTGATGGCAGCATCTCTGGAAACACCATATATTTT
-	TRBV5-1	TRBD2	TRBJ2-4	CASSWVGGTSVNIQYF	TGCGCCAGCAGCTGGGTGGGAGGGACTTCGGTGAACATTCAGTACTTC
-	TRBV7-3	-	TRBJ1-3	CASSLFGNSGNTIYF	TGTGCCAGCAGCTTGTTCGGGAACTCTGGAAACACCATATATTTT
-	TRBV5-1	-	TRBJ2-5	CASSPGLLVVETQYF	TGCGCCAGCAGCCCAGGGTTATTGGTTGTAGAGACCCAGTACTTC
-	TRBV7-3	TRBD1	TRBJ2-3	CASSRDSFTDTQYF	TGTGCCAGCAGCAGGGACAGCTTCACAGATACGCAGTATTTT
-	TRBV7-8	-	TRBJ1-5	CASSLQGNQPQHF	TGTGCCAGCAGCTTACAGGGCAATCAGCCCCAGCATTTT
-	TRBV6-5	TRBD2	TRBJ2-7	CASSRSGSSYEQYF	TGTGCCAGCAGCCGTAGCGGGAGCTCTTACGAGCAGTACTTC
-	TRBV30	TRBD1	TRBJ2-1	CAWRSTGQSNEQFF	TGTGCCTGGAGATCGACGGGACAGTCCAATGAGCAGTTCTTC
-	TRBV10-3	TRBD2	TRBJ2-7	CAISGQLAGGYEQYF	TGTGCCATCAGTGGTCAACTAGCGGGAGGCTACGAGCAGTACTTC
-	TRBV5-1	-	TRBJ1-5	CASSLGEGREPQHF	TGCGCCAGCAGCTTGGGCGAAGGTCGGGAGCCCCAGCATTTT
-	TRBV5-1	-	TRBJ2-1	CASRYSESSYNEQFF	TGCGCCAGCAGGTATAGCGAGAGCTCCTACAATGAGCAGTTCTTC
-	TRBV6-1	-	TRBJ2-1	CASSERGDSSYNEQFF	TGTGCCAGCAGTGAAAGGGGGGACAGTTCCTACAATGAGCAGTTCTTC
-	TRBV7-2	TRBD1	TRBJ1-2	CASSYTGTGDYGYTF	TGTGCCAGCAGCTATACCGGGACAGGTGATTATGGCTACACCTTC
-	TRBV19	-	TRBJ1-2	CASSIGRDYGYTF	TGTGCCAGTAGTATAGGCAGAGACTATGGCTACACCTTC
-	TRBV6-1	TRBD1	TRBJ1-5	CASSEAGQGAFQPQHF	TGTGCCAGCAGTGAAGCGGGACAGGGGGCTTTTCAGCCCCAGCATTTT
-	TRBV5-6	TRBD1	TRBJ2-2	CASSGRGTGGMYTGELFF	TGTGCCAGCAGCGGACGTGGGACAGGGGGCATGTACACCGGGGAGCTGTTTTTT
-	TRBV30	-	TRBJ2-5	CAWSRLAPETQYF	TGTGCCTGGAGTCGGCTAGCTCCGGAGACCCAGTACTTC
-	TRBV5-1	TRBD1	TRBJ1-4	CASSPRGGTADNEKLFF	TGCGCCAGCAGCCCTAGGGGCGGGACAGCCGATAATGAAAAACTGTTTTTT
-	TRBV2	TRBD1	TRBJ1-4	CASSELTNWMGQGSEKLFF	TGTGCCAGCAGTGAATTGACTAATTGGATGGGACAGGGGAGTGAAAAACTGTTTTTT
-	TRBV11-2	-	TRBJ2-7	CASSLGRLSTYEQYF	TGTGCCAGCAGCTTAGGAAGACTATCTACCTACGAGCAGTACTTC
-	TRBV9	TRBD1	TRBJ1-4	CASSPGWTGSEKLFF	TGTGCCAGCAGCCCGGGGTGGACAGGGAGTGAAAAACTGTTTTTT
-	TRBV20-1	TRBD1	TRBJ2-7	CSARHRTGKAF	TGCAGTGCTAGACATCGGACAGGGAAAGCCTTC